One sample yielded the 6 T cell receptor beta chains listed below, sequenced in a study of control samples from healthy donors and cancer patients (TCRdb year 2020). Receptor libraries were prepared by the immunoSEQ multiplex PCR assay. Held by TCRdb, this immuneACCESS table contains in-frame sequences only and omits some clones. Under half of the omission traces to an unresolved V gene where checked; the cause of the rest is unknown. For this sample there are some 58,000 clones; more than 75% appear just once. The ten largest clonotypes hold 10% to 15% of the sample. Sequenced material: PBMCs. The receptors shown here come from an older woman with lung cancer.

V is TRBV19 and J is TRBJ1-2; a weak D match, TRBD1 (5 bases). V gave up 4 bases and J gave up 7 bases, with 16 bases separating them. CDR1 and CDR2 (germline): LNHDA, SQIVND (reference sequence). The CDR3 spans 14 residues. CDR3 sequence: CASSNVQGGGGYTF. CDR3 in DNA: TGTGCCAGTAGTAACGTGCAGGGTGGTGGTGGCTACACCTTC.

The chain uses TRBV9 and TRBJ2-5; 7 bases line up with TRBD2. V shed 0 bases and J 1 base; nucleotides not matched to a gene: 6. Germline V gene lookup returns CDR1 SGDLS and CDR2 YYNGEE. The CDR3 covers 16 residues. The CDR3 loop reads CASSVGLSGRQETQYF. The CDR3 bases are TGTGCCAGCAGCGTAGGGCTTAGCGGGCGCCAAGAGACCCAGTACTTC.

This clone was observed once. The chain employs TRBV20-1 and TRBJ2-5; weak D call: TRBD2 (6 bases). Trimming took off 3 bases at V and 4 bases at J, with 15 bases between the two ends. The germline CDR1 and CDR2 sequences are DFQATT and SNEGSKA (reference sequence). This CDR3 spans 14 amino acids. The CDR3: CSASSGTGGETQYF. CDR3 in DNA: TGCAGTGCTAGTTCGGGAACCGGGGGAGAGACCCAGTACTTC.

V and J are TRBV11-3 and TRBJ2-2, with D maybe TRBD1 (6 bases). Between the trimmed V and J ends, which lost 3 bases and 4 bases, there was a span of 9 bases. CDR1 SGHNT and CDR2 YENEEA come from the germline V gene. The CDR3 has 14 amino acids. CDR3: CASSFARGTGELFF. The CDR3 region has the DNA TGTGCCAGCAGCTTCGCCAGGGGCACCGGGGAGCTGTTTTTT.

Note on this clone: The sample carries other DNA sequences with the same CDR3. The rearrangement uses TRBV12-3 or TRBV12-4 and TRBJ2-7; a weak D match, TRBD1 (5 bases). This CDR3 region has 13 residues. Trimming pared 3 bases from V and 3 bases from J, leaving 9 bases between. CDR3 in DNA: TGTGCCAGCAGTTTGGGTCAGGGCTACGAGCAGTACTTC. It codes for CASSLGQGYEQYF.

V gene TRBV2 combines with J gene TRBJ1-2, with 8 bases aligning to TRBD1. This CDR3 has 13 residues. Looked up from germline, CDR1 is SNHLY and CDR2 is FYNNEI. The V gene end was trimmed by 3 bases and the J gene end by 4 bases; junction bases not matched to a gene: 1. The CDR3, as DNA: TGTGCCAGCAGTGACAGGGGGCCCTATGGCTACACCTTC. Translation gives CASSDRGPYGYTF.